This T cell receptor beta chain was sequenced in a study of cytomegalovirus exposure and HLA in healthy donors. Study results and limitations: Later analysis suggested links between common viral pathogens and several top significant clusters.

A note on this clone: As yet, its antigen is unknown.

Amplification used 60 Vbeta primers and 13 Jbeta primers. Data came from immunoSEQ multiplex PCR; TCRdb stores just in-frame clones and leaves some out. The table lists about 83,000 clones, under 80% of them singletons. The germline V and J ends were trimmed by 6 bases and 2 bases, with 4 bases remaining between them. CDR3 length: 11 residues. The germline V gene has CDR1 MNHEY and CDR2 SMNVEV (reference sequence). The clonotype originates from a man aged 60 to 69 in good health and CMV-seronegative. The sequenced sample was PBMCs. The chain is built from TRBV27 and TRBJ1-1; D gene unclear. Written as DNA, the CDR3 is TGTGCCAGCAGCCCTAACACTGAAGCTTTCTTT. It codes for CASSPNTEAFF.